One and the same sample provided the 30 T cell receptor beta chains below, sequenced in a study of tumor-infiltrating lymphocytes in primary liver carcinoma. RNA and DNA were co-extracted from approximately 20-30 mg of unsorted bulk tissue. With a constant-region primer, TCR beta cDNA was made from 500 ng of total RNA. TCR beta libraries came from three nested multiplex PCR rounds using slightly modified ARM-PCR. Forward primers for TRBV1-TRBV30 and a C-beta reverse primer served the first two PCR rounds, at around 9 cycles each. MiXCR was run by TCRdb on the multiplex PCR reads, yielding one entry per CDR3 protein. This table has about 130,000 distinct CDR3 sequences, around 64% appearing once. Sample: liver tumor tissue from sampling region 3. Subset described: tumor region T3, left-lateral pole. These receptors were collected from a woman in her sixties or seventies with primary liver carcinoma and hepatitis B virus infection.

A note on this clonotype: At one boundary the junction diverges from the germline segment, which might be a read error. The V and J genes are TRBV11-3 and TRBJ2-7, with TRBD1 matching over 10 bases. The CDR3 is made up of 15 amino acids. Germline V gene data show CDR1 as SGHNT and CDR2 as YENEEA. For the CDR3, the DNA is TGTGTCAGCAGCCCCGTGACAGGGGGCAACTACGAGCAATACTTC. This sequence encodes CVSSPVTGGNYEQYF.

The chain recombines TRBV21-1 with TRBJ2-3; the listed D gene, TRBD1, was not tested against the DNA. TRBV21-1 is shown as a pseudogene. CDR3 length equals 15 residues. The CDR3 spells CANSKAGGYTDTQYF. The DNA for the CDR3 is TGTGCCAACAGCAAAGCGGGGGGCTACACAGATACGCAGTATTTT.

This clonotype was observed a few times. The CDR3 loop is CASSGPGEQYF. DNA of the CDR3: TGTGCCAGCAGTGGCCCAGGCGAGCAGTACTTC. The chain recombines TRBV6-5 with TRBJ2-7; no clear D gene. The germline CDR1 and CDR2 sequences are MNHEY and SVGAGI. This CDR3 comprises 11 residues. Trimming removed 5 bases at V and 6 bases at J, with 8 bases between.

The chain combines TRBV11-1 with TRBJ2-5; D perhaps matches TRBD1 (5 bases). V was clipped by 7 bases and J by 14 bases, with 29 bases between them. The CDR3 contains 15 residues. CDR1 is SGHAT and CDR2 is FQDESV in the germline V gene (reference sequence). The CDR3: CASNPIGAQKLDQYF. DNA for the CDR3: TGTGCCAGCAACCCCATAGGGGCCCAGAAGTTAGACCAATACTTC.

This clonotype was seen just once. One end of the junction does not line up with germline, which may come from a read error. V and J are TRBV6-5 and TRBJ2-7; 7 bases align to TRBD1. Germline V CDR1 and CDR2: MNHEY, SVGAGI. This CDR3 has 15 residues. The CDR3 DNA sequence: TGTGTCAGCAGTACCCCCCGGGACAGCCACTACGAGCTGTACTTC. It is translated as CVSSTPRDSHYELYF.

The V and J genes are TRBV6-1 and TRBJ2-3; 8 positions agree with TRBD2. The CDR3 totals 13 residues. The germline V gene has CDR1 MNHNS and CDR2 SASEGT. The V gene end was trimmed by 10 bases and the J gene end by 3 bases; junction bases not matched to a gene: 6. The DNA of the CDR3 is TGTGCCACCATAGCGGGGCCTACAGATACGCAGTATTTT. It is translated as CATIAGPTDTQYF.

Of note for this clonotype: A clone one base away is much larger, so this may be a read error. This rearrangement joins TRBV29-1 to TRBJ1-1; D unclear. This CDR3 is 14 amino acids long. Germline CDR1 is SQVTM and CDR2 is ANQGSEA. V dropped 1 base and J dropped 1 base, with 10 bases sitting between them. Written as DNA, the CDR3 is TGCAGCGTTGAAGTTCATTTCCGGAACACTGAAGCTTTCTTT. This sequence encodes CSVEVHFRNTEAFF.

This clonotype came up a few times. One junction end disagrees with the germline gene, perhaps due to a read error. This chain connects TRBV11-3 to TRBJ2-7, with D perhaps TRBD1 or TRBD2 (5 bases each). The CDR3 covers 14 residues. Germline values: CDR1 SGHNT, CDR2 YENEEA. CDR3 protein: CASGHRDGYYEQYF. The DNA of the CDR3 is TGCGCCAGCGGCCACCGGGACGGATACTACGAGCAGTACTTC.

Of note for this clonotype: Being one base from a much bigger clone, this may be a read error. The genes are TRBV7-8 and TRBJ1-2; 7 bases map to TRBD1. V dropped 6 bases and J dropped 3; count of bases not matched to a gene: 10. Germline CDR1 and CDR2: SGHVS and FQNEAQ. The CDR3 extends over 15 amino acids. CDR3 region: CASSLGQELDYGYTF. CDR3 sequence (DNA): TGTGCCAGCAGTCTTGGACAGGAGCTAGACTATGGCTACACCTTC.

Many counts were recorded for this clonotype. The gene calls are TRBV12-3 or TRBV12-4 and TRBJ1-2; D unclear. The CDR3 contains 18 residues. V was pared by 2 bases and J by 2 bases, with 21 bases between. The CDR3 region is CASSLFPPPGRTNYGYTF. CDR3 in DNA: TGTGCCAGCAGTTTATTCCCCCCCCCGGGGAGGACGAACTATGGCTACACCTTC.

The rearrangement uses TRBV11-2 and TRBJ1-5, with D unclear. The end of the DNA fits TRBJ2-3 better, so the J call may be wrong. The CDR3 spans 13 residues. Germline CDR1 reads SGHAT; CDR2 reads FQNNGV. The CDR3 nucleotides are TGTGCCAGCAGAGTACAGTTCAATCAGCCCCAGTATTTT. This translates into CASRVQFNQPQYF.

Remarks on this clonotype: At one of its ends the junction is not consistent with the germline gene, which may arise from a read error. The rearrangement uses TRBV11-2 and TRBJ2-1; the match to TRBD2 covers 8 bases. This CDR3 is built from 19 residues. Germline CDR1 SGHAT, CDR2 FQNNGV. This chain's CDR3 is CAGSLQTSALGVSYYEQFF. Here the CDR3 DNA reads TGTGCCGGCAGCTTGCAGACTAGCGCCTTAGGGGTCTCCTACTATGAGCAGTTCTTC.

A word on this clonotype: An end of the junction does not agree with germline; a read error may underlie this. The V and J genes are TRBV6-1 and TRBJ2-1, with TRBD2 identical over 9 bases. The CDR3 has 15 residues. The germline gives CDR1 MNHNS, CDR2 SASEGT. The CDR3, as DNA: TGTGCCAGCGGTGAAGCGGGGGGCTCCTGCAATGAGCAGTTCTTC. This translates into CASGEAGGSCNEQFF.

Points on this clonotype: Relative to the germline gene, one junction end is altered; a read error may explain this. V and J are TRBV11-1 and TRBJ2-7; TRBD2 is a possible D gene (6 bases). The CDR3 totals 15 residues. CDR1 is SGHAT, CDR2 FQDESV, per germline (reference sequence). Written as DNA, the CDR3 is TGTGCCAGCAGCCCTTGTACAGCAGGACTACGCGAGCGGTACTTC. Translating gives CASSPCTAGLRERYF.

This clonotype was seen once. The genes are TRBV20-1 and TRBJ1-1; D ambiguous. Trimming cost V 3 bases and J 14 bases, with 19 bases left between them. The CDR3 runs to 12 residues. Germline V gene lookup returns CDR1 DFQATT and CDR2 SNEGSKA (reference sequence). The CDR3 region has the DNA TGCAGTGCTAGCCTCCCTCACACTCCCGGCTTCTTT. Its translation: CSASLPHTPGFF.

Points on this clonotype: Sequence at one end of the junction differs from germline and may be a read error. This chain connects TRBV29-1 to TRBJ2-3, with TRBD1 matching 8 bases. Germline values: CDR1 SQVTM, CDR2 ANQGSEA. This CDR3 is built from 14 residues. In DNA form, the CDR3 reads TGCAGCACCCACCCCAGGGGGCGCGTAGATATGCAGTATTTT. Encoded protein: CSTHPRGRVDMQYF.

DNA of the CDR3: TGCAGCGCTGAGGGGGGCAAAGGCACAGATACGCAGTATTTT. Translated: CSAEGGKGTDTQYF. V gene TRBV29-1 combines with J gene TRBJ2-3, with D tentatively TRBD1 or TRBD2 (6 bases each). The CDR3 runs to 14 residues. Germline values: CDR1 SQVTM, CDR2 ANQGSEA. V was pared by 7 bases and J by 1 base, with 15 bases between.

In the case of this clonotype: In this CDR3 the conserved last residue, phenylalanine or tryptophan, is missing, so a read error is likely. The DNA is left out, because the CDR3 cannot be placed on it with certainty; the CDR3 is given as TCRdb lists it. The V and J genes are TRBV12-3 or TRBV12-4 and TRBJ1-1; TRBD1 is the table's D call, not checked against the DNA. Including both end residues, the CDR3 is 15 amino acids long. CDR3 sequence reads: CASGIRDWEITEVFS.

Regarding this clonotype: A much larger clone differs from this one at a single base, so this may be a read error. Since the CDR3 does not end with the conserved phenylalanine or tryptophan, this likely comes from a read error. The chain recombines TRBV29-1 with TRBJ2-3; 10 bases are shared with TRBD1. Germline V gives CDR1 SQVTM, CDR2 ANQGSEA. With V trimmed by 3 bases and J by 2 bases, 8 bases remained unmatched. The CDR3 runs 16 residues. The CDR3, as DNA: TGCAGCGTTGAGCCGAGACAGGGGGCGGTCACAGATACGCAGTATTCT. This codes for CSVEPRQGAVTDTQYS.

For this clonotype: Germline and junction disagree at one end, which may indicate a read error. The chain employs TRBV4-1 and TRBJ1-2; perhaps TRBD1 as D (5 bases). This CDR3 region has 17 residues. Germline CDR1 and CDR2: MGHRA and YSYEKL. DNA of the CDR3: TGTTCCAGCAGCCTCGAGGGGAGAGTTTCGTATTCTAGTGGCTACACCTTC. Translating gives CSSSLEGRVSYSSGYTF.

As regards this clonotype: With a much larger clone just one base away, this may be a read error. The chain is built from TRBV6-5 and TRBJ2-1; no firm D call. The CDR3 length is 13 residues. The V gene's germline CDR1 is MNHEY and CDR2 SVGAGI. V was clipped by 2 bases and J by 4 bases, with 6 bases between them. CDR3 DNA: TGTGCCAGCAGTTACGAGGCGTACAATGAGCAGTTCTTC. This encodes CASSYEAYNEQFF.

For this clonotype: Germline is not matched at one junction end, which may reflect a read error. The chain links TRBV6-6 to TRBJ1-5; 9 positions match TRBD1. The CDR3 totals 17 residues. Germline values: CDR1 MNHNY, CDR2 SVGAGI (reference sequence). CDR3 nucleotides: TGTGCCGGCAGTAGGGGACAGGGAGTTAGGAGCAATCAGCCTCAGCATTTT. It specifies CAGSRGQGVRSNQPQHF.

Notes on this clonotype: One junction end disagrees with the germline gene, perhaps due to a read error. The V and J genes are TRBV11-2 and TRBJ1-2; D might be TRBD1 (6 bases). The germline CDR1 and CDR2 sequences are SGHAT and FQNNGV. This CDR3 has 15 amino acids. CDR3 protein: CASSPRMGHSYGYTF. DNA for the CDR3: TGTGCCAGCAGCCCCCGCATGGGACACAGCTATGGCTACACTTTC.

This clonotype was detected only a few times. A read error may explain this, as a much larger clone is one base away. The chain has TRBV6-1 and TRBJ1-5; no reliable D call. CDR1 is MNHNS and CDR2 is SASEGT in the germline V gene. The CDR3 contains 13 residues. The ends were cut back, 1 base at V and 5 bases at J, with 6 bases in the middle. CDR3 in amino acids: CASSEGVHQPQHF. Here the CDR3 DNA reads TGTGCCAGCAGTGAAGGAGTACATCAGCCCCAGCATTTT.

This clonotype was seen a handful of times. V usage is TRBV5-1 and J usage is TRBJ2-1, with 8 bases lining up with TRBD2. The germline V gene encodes CDR1 SGHRS and CDR2 YFSETQ. V gave up 0 bases and J gave up 4 bases; unmatched junction bases: 12. The CDR3 spans 18 residues. The CDR3 bases are TGCGCCAGCAGCTTGGTAACAGGGAGCGGGAGTAGGTACAATGAGCAGTTCTTC. Amino acid sequence: CASSLVTGSGSRYNEQFF. The variable domain in full, completed from reference TRBV5-1 and TRBJ2-1, reads KAGVTQTPRYLIKTRGQQVTLSCSPISGHRSVSWYQQTPGQGLQFLFEYFSETQRNKGNFPGRFSGRQFSNSRSEMNVSTLELGDSALYLCASSLVTGSGSRYNEQFFGPGTRLTVL.

In its sample, this clonotype was seen once. Relative to the germline gene, one junction end is altered; a read error may explain this. The rearrangement links TRBV29-1 to TRBJ2-3, with D possibly being TRBD2 (6 bases). CDR3 length equals 15 residues. In germline, CDR1 is SQVTM, CDR2 ANQGSEA. The CDR3 region has the DNA TGCAGCGTTATCATCGCGGCGGGAAGCACAGATACGCAGTTTTTT. The encoded protein is CSVIIAAGSTDTQFF.

This clonotype was recorded once. Being one base from a much bigger clone, this may be a read error. DNA of the CDR3: TGTGCCAGCAGCTTGGGACAGGGTGCCTACAATGAGCAGTTATTC. It translates to CASSLGQGAYNEQLF. The chain couples TRBV5-8 to TRBJ2-1; TRBD1 aligns across 7 bases. CDR3 length equals 15 residues. Germline lookup yields CDR1 SGHTS and CDR2 YDEGEE.

In regard to this clonotype: Given a much more abundant clone one base away, this may be a read error. The chain links TRBV28 to TRBJ2-7, with 9 nucleotides matching TRBD1. The length of the CDR3 is 16 residues. Germline CDR1 reads MDHEN; CDR2 reads SYDVKM. The CDR3 DNA sequence: TGTGCCAGGGTGCCAAACGGGACAGGGATCTCCTTCGAGCAGTACTTC. This sequence encodes CARVPNGTGISFEQYF. The complete variable domain, with remaining parts taken from reference TRBV28 and TRBJ2-7, reads DVKVTQSSRYLVKRTGEKVFLECVQDMDHENMFWYRQDPGLGLRLIYFSYDVKMKEKGDIPEGYSVSREKKERFSLILESASTNQTSMYLCARVPNGTGISFEQYFGPGTRLTVT.

About this clonotype itself: This could be a read error, since a much larger clone is one nucleotide away. The chain joins TRBV12-3 or TRBV12-4 to TRBJ1-2; D ambiguous. The CDR3 is 16 amino acids. Trimming shortened V by 8 bases and J by 6 bases, and 25 bases separated the two germline ends. The CDR3 coding sequence is TGTGCCAGCCGGAAGTGGTTAGCTCAAGCCTCCGATGGCTACACCTTC. This translates into CASRKWLAQASDGYTF.

Concerning this clonotype itself: Given a much more abundant clone one base away, this may be a read error. DNA of the CDR3: TGTGCCAGCAGCCCGATCGAACTAGCGGGAATAGAGACCCAGTACTTC. This gives the protein CASSPIELAGIETQYF. This sequence joins TRBV11-2 and TRBJ2-5; 10 bases are a match to TRBD2. The CDR3 sequence is 16 residues long. Germline V gene data show CDR1 as SGHAT and CDR2 as FQNNGV. V was pared by 5 bases and J by 4 bases, with 10 bases of the junction left unmatched.